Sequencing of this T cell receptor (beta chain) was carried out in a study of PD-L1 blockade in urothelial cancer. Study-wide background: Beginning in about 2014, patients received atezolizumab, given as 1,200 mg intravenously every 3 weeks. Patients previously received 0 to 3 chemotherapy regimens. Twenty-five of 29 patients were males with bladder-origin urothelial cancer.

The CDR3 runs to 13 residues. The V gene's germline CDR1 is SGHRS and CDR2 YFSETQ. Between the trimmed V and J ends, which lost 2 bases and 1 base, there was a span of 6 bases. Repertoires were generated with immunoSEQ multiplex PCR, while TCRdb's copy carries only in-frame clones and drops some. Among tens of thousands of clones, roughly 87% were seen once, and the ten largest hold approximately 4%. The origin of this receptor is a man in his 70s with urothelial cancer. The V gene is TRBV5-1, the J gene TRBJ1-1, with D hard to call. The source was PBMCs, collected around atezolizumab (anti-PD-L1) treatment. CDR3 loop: CASSFEGNTEAFF. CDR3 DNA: TGCGCCAGCAGCTTTGAGGGGAACACTGAAGCTTTCTTT.